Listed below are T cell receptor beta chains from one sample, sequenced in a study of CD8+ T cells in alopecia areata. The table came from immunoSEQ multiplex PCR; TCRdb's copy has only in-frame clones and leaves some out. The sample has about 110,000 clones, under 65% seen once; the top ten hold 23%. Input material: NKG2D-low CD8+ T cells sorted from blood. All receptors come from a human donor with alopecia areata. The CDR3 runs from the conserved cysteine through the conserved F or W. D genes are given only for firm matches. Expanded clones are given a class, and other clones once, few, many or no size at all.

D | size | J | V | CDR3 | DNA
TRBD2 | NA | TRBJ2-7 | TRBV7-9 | CASSPRGAYEQYF | TGTGCCAGCAGCCCCCGGGGGGCCTACGAGCAGTACTTC
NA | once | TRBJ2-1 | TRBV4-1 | CASSQGTSREQFF | TGCGCCAGCAGCCAAGGAACTAGCCGGGAGCAGTTCTTC
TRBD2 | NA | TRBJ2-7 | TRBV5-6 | CASRNSGRSSYEQYF | TGTGCCAGCAGGAATAGCGGGAGGTCATCCTACGAGCAGTACTTC
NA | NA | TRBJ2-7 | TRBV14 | CASSQRREQYF | TGTGCCAGCAGCCAAAGGAGGGAGCAGTACTTC
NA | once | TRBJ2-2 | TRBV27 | CASSLSSGNTGELFF | TGTGCCAGCAGTTTATCTAGCGGGAACACCGGGGAGCTGTTTTTT
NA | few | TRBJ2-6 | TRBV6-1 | CASSVELSGANVLTF | TGTGCCAGCAGTGTCGAACTCTCTGGGGCCAACGTCCTGACTTTC
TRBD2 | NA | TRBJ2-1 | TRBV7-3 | CASSSSGDHYNEQFF | TGTGCCAGCAGCTCTAGCGGGGACCACTACAATGAGCAGTTCTTC
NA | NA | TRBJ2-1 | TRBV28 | CASGREVVFNEQFF | TGTGCCAGCGGCCGCGAGGTAGTATTCAATGAGCAGTTCTTC
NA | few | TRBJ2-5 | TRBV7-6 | CASSRTKQETQYF | TGTGCCAGCAGCCGGACTAAGCAAGAGACCCAGTACTTC
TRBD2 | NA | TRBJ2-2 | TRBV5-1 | CASSLASSGRSTGELFF | TGCGCCAGCAGCTTGGCCTCAAGCGGGAGATCGACCGGGGAGCTGTTTTTT
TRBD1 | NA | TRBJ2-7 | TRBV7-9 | CASSLNSDRGNEQYF | TGTGCCAGCAGCTTAAACTCGGACAGGGGCAACGAGCAGTACTTC
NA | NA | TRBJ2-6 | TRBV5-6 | CASSWITGTAVSGANVLTF | TGTGCCAGCAGCTGGATAACCGGGACCGCGGTCTCTGGGGCCAACGTCCTGACTTTC
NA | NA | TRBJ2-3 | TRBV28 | CACDGRTDTQYF | TGTGCGTGCGACGGACGCACAGATACGCAGTATTTT
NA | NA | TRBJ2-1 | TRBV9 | CASSVGRGSYNEQFF | TGTGCCAGCAGCGTCGGTCGTGGATCCTACAATGAGCAGTTCTTC
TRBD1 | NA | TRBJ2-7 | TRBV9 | CASSEQDRGRDEQYF | TGTGCCAGCAGCGAGCAGGACAGGGGTCGGGACGAGCAGTACTTC
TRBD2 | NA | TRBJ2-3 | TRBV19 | CASSFGTSMADTQYF | TGTGCCAGTAGCTTCGGGACTAGCATGGCAGATACGCAGTATTTT
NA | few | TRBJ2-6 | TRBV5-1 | CASNRFSGANVLTF | TGCGCCAGCAACAGGTTTTCTGGGGCCAACGTCCTGACTTTC
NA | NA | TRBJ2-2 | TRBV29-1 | CSVEVLFQSSTNTGELFF | TGCAGCGTTGAAGTCCTTTTCCAGAGTTCAACTAACACCGGGGAGCTGTTTTTT
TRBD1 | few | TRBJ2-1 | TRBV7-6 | CASSRDPDRGNEQFF | TGTGCCAGCAGCCGCGATCCTGACAGGGGTAATGAGCAGTTCTTC
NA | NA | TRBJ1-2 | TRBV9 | CASSGSGYTF | TGTGCCAGCAGCGGTAGTGGCTACACCTTC
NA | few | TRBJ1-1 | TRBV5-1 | CASSLAPDGSNTEAFF | TGCGCCAGCAGCTTGGCCCCGGACGGATCGAACACTGAAGCTTTCTTT
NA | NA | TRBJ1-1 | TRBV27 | CASSSVNSEAFF | TGTGCCAGCAGTTCCGTGAACTCTGAAGCTTTCTTT
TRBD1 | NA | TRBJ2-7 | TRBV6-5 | CASRGTGANYEQYF | TGTGCCAGCAGAGGGACAGGGGCAAACTACGAGCAGTACTTC
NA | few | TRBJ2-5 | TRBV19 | CASSRTQETQYF | TGTGCCAGTAGTCGAACTCAAGAGACCCAGTACTTC
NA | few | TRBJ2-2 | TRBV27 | CASSKRAGELFF | TGTGCCAGCAGTAAAAGGGCAGGGGAGCTGTTTTTT
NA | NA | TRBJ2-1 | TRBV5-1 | CASSWGRANEQFF | TGCGCCAGCTCCTGGGGCAGGGCCAATGAGCAGTTCTTC